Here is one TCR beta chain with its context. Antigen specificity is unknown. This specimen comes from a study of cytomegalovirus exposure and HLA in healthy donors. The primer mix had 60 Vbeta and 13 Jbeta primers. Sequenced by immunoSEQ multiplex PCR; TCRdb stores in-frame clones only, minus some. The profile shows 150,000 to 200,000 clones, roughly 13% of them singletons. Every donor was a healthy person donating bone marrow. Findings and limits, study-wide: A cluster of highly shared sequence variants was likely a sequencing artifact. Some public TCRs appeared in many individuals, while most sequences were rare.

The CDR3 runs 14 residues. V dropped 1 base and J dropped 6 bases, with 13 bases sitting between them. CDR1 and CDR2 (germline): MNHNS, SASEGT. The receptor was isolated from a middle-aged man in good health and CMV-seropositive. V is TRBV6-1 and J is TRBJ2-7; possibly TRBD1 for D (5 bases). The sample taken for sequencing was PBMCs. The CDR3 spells CASSEVRQGGEQYF. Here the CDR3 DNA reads TGTGCCAGCAGTGAAGTAAGGCAGGGTGGCGAGCAGTACTTC.